This T cell receptor (beta chain) appears in the sequencing data of a study of T cell changes during pregnancy in multiple sclerosis. Clones were sequenced by immunoSEQ multiplex PCR, and TCRdb holds only the in-frame ones, with some missing. The data contain about 77,000 clones, approximately 94% of them singletons. The clonotype was recovered from a female donor in good health, enrolled as a control in a pregnancy study. The source material was peripheral blood, sampled after pregnancy.

The CDR3 is CASSQGDSLNYGYTF. The CDR3 DNA sequence: TGTGCCAGCAGCCAAGGAGACAGCTTGAACTATGGCTACACCTTC. This chain uses TRBV14 with TRBJ1-2; the D gene is possibly TRBD1 (5 bases). V lost 1 base to trimming and J lost 2 bases, with 11 bases between them. Per germline, CDR1 SGHDN and CDR2 FVKESK. The length of the CDR3 is 15 residues.